This TCR beta chain was sequenced in a study of regulatory T cells in long-lasting Graves disease. Study-wide results and caveats: Persistent Graves' patients showed reduced TCR diversity versus newly diagnosed patients.

Construction of TCR beta libraries relied on iRepertoire HTBI primers and on Arm-PCR targeting CDR3 regions. Each CDR3 protein gets one entry after TCRdb re-called the multiplex PCR reads with MiXCR. The sample holds 350,000 to 500,000 distinct CDR3 sequences, about 15% seen once. Regarding time point: newly diagnosed GD, antithyroid drugs for less than 3 months. TCR sequences were obtained from RNA taken from PBMCs. The CDR3 is 12 amino acids. Germline V CDR1 and CDR2: MNHEY, SMNVEV (reference sequence). In the case of this clonotype: The antigen remains undetermined. The junction departs from germline at one end; a sequencing error may be responsible.

These data also formed part of another study, on T cells in Graves' hyperthyroidism and ophthalmopathy. That investigation notes: Researchers found most expanded thyroid clonotypes above 0.001 in blood as well.

The sequence was obtained from a woman younger than 35 with Graves disease. This specimen was peripheral blood mononuclear cells (PBMCs), taken at new diagnosis, from a patient treated with antithyroid drugs. The V and J genes are TRBV27 and TRBJ2-2, with D perhaps matching TRBD2 (6 bases). The CDR3 is CASRPQPGGLFF. The CDR3 coding sequence is TGTGCCAGCCGACCCCAGCCCGGGGGGCTGTTTTTT.